These T cell receptor beta chains were read from a single sample in a study of cytomegalovirus exposure and HLA in healthy donors. The table came from immunoSEQ multiplex PCR; TCRdb's copy has only in-frame clones and leaves some out. This table holds 170,000 or so clones, more than 60% found once. Material for sequencing was PBMCs. All receptors derive from a woman younger than 45 in good health and CMV-seronegative. Each CDR3 is given with its conserved first and last residue. The D gene is left open where the match is weak.

v_call,d_call,j_call,cdr3_aa
TRBV7-8,TRBD1,TRBJ2-7,CASKQGQAYEQYF
TRBV7-3,TRBD1,TRBJ1-5,CASSLQGGDRGLGNQPQHF
TRBV7-7,TRBD1,TRBJ1-1,CASSPGQVMNTEAFF
TRBV7-2,.,TRBJ1-3,CASSDTMVTHSGNTIYF
TRBV7-6,.,TRBJ2-7,CASSLPGSYEQYF
TRBV29-1,.,TRBJ2-7,CSVDTGNYEQYF
TRBV9,TRBD1,TRBJ1-5,CASSVGQGGNQPQHF
TRBV18,.,TRBJ1-2,CASSPSERDGYTF
TRBV5-6,.,TRBJ1-6,CASNDRSSYNSPLHF
TRBV5-5,TRBD1,TRBJ2-1,CASSSQDRGEQFF
TRBV5-8,TRBD1,TRBJ1-5,CASNRDSFNQPQHF
TRBV10-3,.,TRBJ1-5,CAIRQGEGQPQHF
TRBV13,.,TRBJ1-1,CASSRRWGGGDTEAFF
TRBV2,.,TRBJ1-2,CASRDPRGDYGYTF
TRBV30,.,TRBJ2-5,CAWIPGETQYF
TRBV6-6,.,TRBJ2-7,CASSYAGVEAYEQYF
TRBV6-1,TRBD1,TRBJ1-3,CASSVGQGAPGNTIYF
TRBV29-1,.,TRBJ2-5,CSASARAQETQYF
TRBV19,TRBD1,.,CASSIGDRGSYEQYF
TRBV4-2,TRBD2,TRBJ2-5,CASSQFLNAGGGFSETQYF
TRBV5-1,TRBD2,TRBJ2-1,CASSFPRAGGESEQFF
TRBV4-2,.,TRBJ1-6,CASSQGPPGQSNSPLHF
TRBV29-1,.,TRBJ2-2,CSVEPGLTGELFF
TRBV5-1,TRBD1,TRBJ1-3,CASSLGDRGSGNTIYF
TRBV6-5,TRBD1,TRBJ1-1,CASSHDRENTEAFF
TRBV29-1,.,TRBJ2-3,CSVEEGATDTQYF
TRBV6-1,.,TRBJ2-7,CASIGGGDEQYF
TRBV6-5,.,TRBJ1-5,CASSYSQGLAWPQHF
TRBV18,.,TRBJ1-1,CASSPRETRGAFF
TRBV21-1,.,TRBJ2-7,CATRLSTLNYEQYF
TRBV11-3,.,TRBJ2-1,CASSERGWVEQFF
TRBV7-8,TRBD1,TRBJ1-6,CASSLGGQLDSPLHF
TRBV6-1,TRBD1,TRBJ1-2,CASRPGQGGGYTF
TRBV18,.,TRBJ1-5,CASSQVGSYSNQPQHF
TRBV7-9,.,TRBJ2-5,CASSLGGMRETQYF
TRBV5-5,TRBD1,TRBJ2-7,CASSWTGGVYEQYF
TRBV6-5,.,TRBJ1-2,CASSDDRLFGYTF
TRBV30,.,TRBJ2-7,CAWSGSSHEQYF
TRBV5-1,.,TRBJ1-3,CASRLSGSGNTIYF
TRBV5-1,TRBD2,TRBJ2-1,CASSDTSGVNEQFF
TRBV7-8,.,TRBJ2-5,CASRQRRGLETQYF
TRBV27,TRBD2,TRBJ2-7,CASGGDSSYEQYF
TRBV7-9,.,TRBJ1-1,CASSLSSAEAFF
TRBV2,.,TRBJ2-7,CASSAEGQGIEQYF
TRBV2,.,TRBJ2-1,CASKGSGNEQFF
TRBV21-1,.,TRBJ1-1,CASSNQFSEAFF
TRBV30,.,TRBJ1-5,CAWSVQRSGNQPQHF
TRBV5-1,TRBD1,.,CASSLQPGQGGEQYF
TRBV5-1,TRBD2,TRBJ2-7,CASSPGGTYEQYF
TRBV6-5,.,TRBJ1-5,CASSLGRGVNQPQHF
TRBV5-8,.,TRBJ1-6,CASTRGRQLLSPLHF
TRBV18,TRBD1,TRBJ2-2,CASSPPGTGANTGELFF
TRBV27,.,TRBJ2-2,CASSYDTNTGELFF
TRBV29-1,TRBD1,TRBJ2-3,CSVETGSTDTQYF
TRBV13,TRBD2,TRBJ2-3,CASSSATSGGPTDTQYF
TRBV7-3,.,TRBJ2-5,CASGWGLKETQYF
TRBV5-1,TRBD2,TRBJ2-1,CASAGPLGLAGETEQFF
TRBV7-8,TRBD1,TRBJ2-7,CASSGRDREFNEQYF
TRBV9,.,TRBJ1-5,CASSAELGNQPQHF
TRBV27,.,TRBJ2-2,CASSVYPTPANTGELFF